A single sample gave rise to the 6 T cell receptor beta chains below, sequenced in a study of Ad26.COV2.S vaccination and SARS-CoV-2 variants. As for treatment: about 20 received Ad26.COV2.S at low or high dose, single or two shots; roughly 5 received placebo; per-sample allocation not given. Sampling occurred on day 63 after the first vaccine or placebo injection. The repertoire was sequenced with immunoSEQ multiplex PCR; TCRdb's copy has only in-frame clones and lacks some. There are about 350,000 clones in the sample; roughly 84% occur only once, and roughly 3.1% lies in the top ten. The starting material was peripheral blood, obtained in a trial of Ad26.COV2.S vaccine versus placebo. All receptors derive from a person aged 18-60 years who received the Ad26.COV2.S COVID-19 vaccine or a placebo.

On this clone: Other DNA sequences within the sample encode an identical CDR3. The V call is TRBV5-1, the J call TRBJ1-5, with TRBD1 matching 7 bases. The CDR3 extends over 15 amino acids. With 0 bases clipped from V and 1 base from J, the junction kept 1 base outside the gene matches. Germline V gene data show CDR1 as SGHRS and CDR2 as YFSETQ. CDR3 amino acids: CASSLEGGSNQPQHF. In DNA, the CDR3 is TGCGCCAGCAGCTTGGAAGGGGGCAGCAATCAGCCCCAGCATTTT.

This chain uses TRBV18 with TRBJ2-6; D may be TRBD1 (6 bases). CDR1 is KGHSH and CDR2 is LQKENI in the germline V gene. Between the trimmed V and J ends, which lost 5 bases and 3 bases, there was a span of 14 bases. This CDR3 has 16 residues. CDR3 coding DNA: TGTGCCAGCTCATCCTCCGGGACAAATGGGGCCAACGTCCTGACTTTC. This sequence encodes CASSSSGTNGANVLTF.

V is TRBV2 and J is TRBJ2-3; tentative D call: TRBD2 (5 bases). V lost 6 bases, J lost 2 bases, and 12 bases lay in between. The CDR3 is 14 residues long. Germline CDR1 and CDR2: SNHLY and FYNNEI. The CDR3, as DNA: TGTGCCAGCAGGGACCTAGCCCCCACAGATACGCAGTATTTT. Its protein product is CASRDLAPTDTQYF.

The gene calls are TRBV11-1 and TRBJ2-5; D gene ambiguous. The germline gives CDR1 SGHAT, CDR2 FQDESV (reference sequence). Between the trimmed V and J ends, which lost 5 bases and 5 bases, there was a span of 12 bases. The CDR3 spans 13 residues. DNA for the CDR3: TGTGCCAGCAGCCCCGGATCAAGGGAGACCCAGTACTTC. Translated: CASSPGSRETQYF.

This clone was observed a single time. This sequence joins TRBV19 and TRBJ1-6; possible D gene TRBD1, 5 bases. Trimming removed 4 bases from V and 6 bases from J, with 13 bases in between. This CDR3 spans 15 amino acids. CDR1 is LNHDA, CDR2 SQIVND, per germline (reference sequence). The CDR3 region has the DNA TGTGCCAGTAGTACCCAGGGCAGCCTTAATTCACCCCTCCACTTT. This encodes CASSTQGSLNSPLHF.

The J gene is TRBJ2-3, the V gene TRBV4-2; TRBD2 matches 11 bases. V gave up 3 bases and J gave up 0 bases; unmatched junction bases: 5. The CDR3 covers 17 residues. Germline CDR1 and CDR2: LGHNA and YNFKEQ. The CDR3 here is CASSQLGTSGSTDTQYF. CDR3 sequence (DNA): TGTGCCAGCAGCCAGTTGGGGACTAGCGGTAGCACAGATACGCAGTATTTT.